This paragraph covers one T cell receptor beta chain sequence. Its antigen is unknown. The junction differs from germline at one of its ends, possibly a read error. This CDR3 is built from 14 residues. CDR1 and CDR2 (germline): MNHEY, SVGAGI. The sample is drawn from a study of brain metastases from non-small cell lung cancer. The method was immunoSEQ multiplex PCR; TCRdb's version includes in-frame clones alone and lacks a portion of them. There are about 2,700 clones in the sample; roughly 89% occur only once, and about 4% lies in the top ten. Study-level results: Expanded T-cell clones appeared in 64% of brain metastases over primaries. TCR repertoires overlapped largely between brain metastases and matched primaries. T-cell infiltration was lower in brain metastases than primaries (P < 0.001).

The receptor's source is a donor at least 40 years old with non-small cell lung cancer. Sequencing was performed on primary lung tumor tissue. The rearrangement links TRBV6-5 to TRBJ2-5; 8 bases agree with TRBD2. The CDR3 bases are TGTGCCAGCAGTCTTAGCGGGACAAGAGAGATCCAGTACTTC. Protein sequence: CASSLSGTREIQYF.